The 9 T cell receptor beta chains below were found in one sample sequenced in a study of T cells after yellow fever vaccination. TCRdb fed the 5' RACE reads into MiXCR, producing one record per CDR3 protein. This sample carries 300,000 or so distinct CDR3 sequences, around 7% of them seen once, and the ten largest clones take 15% to 20%. The sample consisted of PBMCs, taken about 41 days after the first yellow fever vaccination. Receptor source: a man in his late teens or twenties who received the YFV17D yellow fever vaccine.

This clonotype turned up a few times. This chain joins TRBV20-1 and TRBJ2-7; the D gene is possibly TRBD2 (5 bases). Germline assignment: CDR1 DFQATT and CDR2 SNEGSKA (reference sequence). V was shortened by 2 bases and J by 0 bases, with 8 bases between the two germline ends. This CDR3 contains 13 residues. CDR3 in amino acids: CSARSGLSYEQYV. The CDR3 DNA follows: TGCAGTGCTAGATCAGGACTCTCCTACGAGCAGTACGTC.

The chain links TRBV29-1 to TRBJ2-4; unclear D gene. CDR1 SQVTM and CDR2 ANQGSEA come from the germline V gene. The CDR3 runs to 13 residues. V gave up 1 base and J gave up 1 base, with 5 bases separating them. CDR3 in DNA: TGCAGCGTTGAAGTGGGGGCCAAAAACATTCAGTACTTC. This gives the protein CSVEVGAKNIQYF. The complete variable domain, with remaining parts taken from reference TRBV29-1 and TRBJ2-4, reads SAVISQKPSRDICQRGTSLTIQCQVDSQVTMMFWYRQQPGQSLTLIATANQGSEATYESGFVIDKFPISRPNLTFSTLTVSNMSPEDSSIYLCSVEVGAKNIQYFGAGTRLSVL.

This clonotype was found a few times. This chain links TRBV6-2 or TRBV6-3 with TRBJ2-2; 8 bases are a match to TRBD1. CDR3 size: 13 residues. After removal of 6 bases from V and 6 bases from J, the junction contained 3 bases not matched to a gene. Per the germline V gene, CDR1 is MNHEY and CDR2 is SVGEGT. This CDR3 reads CASRQQGAGELFF. The CDR3, as DNA: TGTGCCAGCAGGCAACAGGGGGCCGGGGAGCTGTTTTTT.

The chain employs TRBV4-1 and TRBJ1-1, with TRBD1 matching 9 bases. The CDR3 covers 15 residues. The germline V gene has CDR1 MGHRA and CDR2 YSYEKL. V shed 2 bases, J shed 5 bases, and the junction held 6 bases outside the gene matches. CDR3 nucleotide sequence: TGCGCCAGCAGCCAACCTAACAGGGGGCGGACTGAAGCTTTCTTT. It yields the protein CASSQPNRGRTEAFF.

The V call is TRBV7-9, the J call TRBJ1-2; TRBD1 might be the D (5 bases). V was shortened by 1 base and J by 0 bases, with 9 bases between the two germline ends. From germline, CDR1 is SEHNR and CDR2 FQNEAQ (reference sequence). The CDR3 consists of 15 residues. CDR3 nucleotides: TGTGCCAGCAGCTTAGGAGGGGCCGCTAACTATGGCTACACCTTC. Amino acid sequence: CASSLGGAANYGYTF.

Ten or more counts support this clonotype. The gene calls are TRBV5-1 and TRBJ2-7, with D possibly matching TRBD1 (6 bases). V gave up 3 bases and J gave up 2 bases, with 9 bases separating them. CDR1 SGHRS and CDR2 YFSETQ come from the germline V gene. The CDR3 runs to 13 residues. CDR3 DNA sequence: TGCGCCAGCAGCTGGGACAACACCTACGAGCAGTACTTC. Translated: CASSWDNTYEQYF.

In this sample, this clonotype turned up many times. The CDR3 sequence is CASSNRGYGYTF. In nucleotides, the CDR3 is TGTGCCAGCAGTAACAGGGGCTATGGCTACACCTTC. The J gene is TRBJ1-2, the V gene TRBV12-3 or TRBV12-4, with 7 bases lining up with TRBD1. V gave up 5 bases and J gave up 4 bases; unmatched junction bases: 1. This CDR3 has 12 amino acids.

A few counts support this clonotype. V and J are TRBV10-3 and TRBJ2-1; the D gene is possibly TRBD1 (7 bases). Germline V lookup: CDR1 ENHRY, CDR2 SYGVKD. V lost 8 bases and J lost 3, with 14 bases in between. This CDR3 is built from 14 residues. The CDR3 DNA reads TGTGCCATCCGCGGGACAGTCAGCTACAATGAGCAGTTCTTC. Its protein is CAIRGTVSYNEQFF.

This rearrangement joins TRBV20-1 to TRBJ1-4, with D possibly being TRBD1 (6 bases). The CDR3 consists of 15 residues. The germline V and J ends were trimmed by 0 bases and 7 bases, with 15 bases remaining between them. Germline values: CDR1 DFQATT, CDR2 SNEGSKA (reference sequence). The CDR3 is CSARDPRGVGEKLFF. The CDR3 nucleotides are TGCAGTGCTAGAGATCCGAGGGGGGTTGGTGAAAAACTGTTTTTT.